This T cell receptor beta chain was sequenced during a study of shared clonotypes between healthy human individuals. General study points: For sorted subsets, rarefaction showed incomplete sequencing despite large depth. Only blood samples were collected, and tissue repertoires likely differ. Among the subsets, naive ones generally showed larger estimated richness than memory ones.

With respect to this clone: Its antigen is unidentified.

Assay used: immunoSEQ multiplex PCR; TCRdb lists only in-frame clones, some missing. Of roughly 2 million clones listed, roughly 95% were seen once; the top ten hold approximately 0.13%. Trimming took 7 bases from V and 0 from J, leaving 9 bases between them. CDR3 length: 13 amino acids. Germline CDR1 MNHNS, CDR2 SASEGT. The sequencing input was naive CD4+ T cells sorted from blood. Subset reported: CD45RA+ positively selected. V and J are TRBV6-1 and TRBJ1-1; possible D gene TRBD1, 5 bases. The origin of this receptor is a man between 18 and 29 years old in good health. The CDR3: CASKTGMNTEAFF. For the CDR3, the DNA is TGTGCCAGCAAAACAGGAATGAACACTGAAGCTTTCTTT.